These 2 T cell receptor beta chains originate from one sample sequenced in a study of blood T cell repertoires in COVID-19. The table came from immunoSEQ multiplex PCR; TCRdb's copy has only in-frame clones and leaves some out. Among around 46,000 clones, 70% to 90% were seen once, and the ten largest hold 14%. The sample was peripheral blood. These TCRs come from a human donor in a cohort sampled during active COVID-19.

The gene calls are TRBV7-2 and TRBJ1-2; D ambiguous. The CDR3 is 14 amino acids. V shed 1 base and J shed 7 bases, with 13 bases lying between them. Germline V gene lookup returns CDR1 SGHTA and CDR2 FQGNSA. The CDR3 nucleotides read TGTGCCAGCAGCTTAGTACCTCCGGGAGGTGGCTACACCTTC. Translating it yields CASSLVPPGGGYTF.

The CDR3 loop reads CASSFQTGGGYTF. As DNA, the CDR3 is TGTGCCAGCAGCTTCCAGACAGGGGGCGGCTACACCTTC. The J gene is TRBJ1-2, the V gene TRBV11-2, with 10 bases aligning to TRBD1. V lost 3 bases and J lost 8; bases outside the gene matches: 3. CDR1 SGHAT and CDR2 FQNNGV come from the germline V gene. The CDR3 sequence is 13 residues long.